This TCR beta chain comes out of a study of blood T cell repertoires in COVID-19. In germline, CDR1 is SGHRS, CDR2 YFSETQ. This CDR3 has 13 amino acids. Trimming removed 0 bases at V and 3 bases at J, with 6 bases between. Profiled with immunoSEQ multiplex PCR; TCRdb holds only in-frame clones, not every one. The sample has roughly 130,000 clones, more than 70% seen once. This chain connects TRBV5-1 to TRBJ1-2; D not certain. Sequencing input: PBMCs or T cells enriched from blood (not recorded which). The sequence was obtained from a man aged 35-49 years with acute COVID-19. CDR3 DNA: TGCGCCAGCAGCTTGGGGCTAGACTATGGCTACACCTTC. It translates to CASSLGLDYGYTF.